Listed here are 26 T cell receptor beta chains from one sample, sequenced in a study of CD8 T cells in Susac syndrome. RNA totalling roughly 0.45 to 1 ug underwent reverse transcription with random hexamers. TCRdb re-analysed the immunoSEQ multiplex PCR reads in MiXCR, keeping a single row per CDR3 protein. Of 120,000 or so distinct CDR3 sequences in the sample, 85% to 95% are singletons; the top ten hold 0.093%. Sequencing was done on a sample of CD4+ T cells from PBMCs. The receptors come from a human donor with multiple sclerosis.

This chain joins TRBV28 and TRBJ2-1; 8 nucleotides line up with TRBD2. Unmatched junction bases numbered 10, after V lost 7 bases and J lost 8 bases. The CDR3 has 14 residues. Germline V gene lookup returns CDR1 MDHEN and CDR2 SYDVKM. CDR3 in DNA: TGTGCCAGCAAGCCGGGACTAGACTCCCATGAGCAGTTCTTC. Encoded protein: CASKPGLDSHEQFF.

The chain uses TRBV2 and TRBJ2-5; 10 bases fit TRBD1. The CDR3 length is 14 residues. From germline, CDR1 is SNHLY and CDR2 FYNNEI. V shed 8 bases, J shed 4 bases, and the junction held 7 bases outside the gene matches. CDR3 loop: CASRDRGLGETQYF. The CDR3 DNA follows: TGTGCCAGCCGGGACAGGGGCTTGGGAGAGACCCAGTACTTC. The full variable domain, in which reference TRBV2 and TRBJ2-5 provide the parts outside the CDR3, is EPEVTQTPSHQVTQMGQEVILRCVPISNHLYFYWYRQILGQKVEFLVSFYNNEISEKSEIFDDQFSVERPDGSNFTLKIRSTKLEDSAMYFCASRDRGLGETQYFGPGTRLLVL.

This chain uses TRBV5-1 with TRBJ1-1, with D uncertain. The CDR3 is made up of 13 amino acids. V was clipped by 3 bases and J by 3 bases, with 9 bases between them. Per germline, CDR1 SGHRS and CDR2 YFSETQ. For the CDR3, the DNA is TGCGCCAGCAGCTGGACGGAGGACACTGAAGCTTTCTTT. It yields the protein CASSWTEDTEAFF.

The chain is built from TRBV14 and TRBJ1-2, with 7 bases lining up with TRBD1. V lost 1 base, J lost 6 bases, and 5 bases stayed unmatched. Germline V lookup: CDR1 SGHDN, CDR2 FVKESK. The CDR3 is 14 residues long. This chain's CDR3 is CASSQVGGRNGYTF. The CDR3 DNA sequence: TGTGCCAGCAGCCAAGTAGGGGGCAGAAATGGCTACACCTTC.

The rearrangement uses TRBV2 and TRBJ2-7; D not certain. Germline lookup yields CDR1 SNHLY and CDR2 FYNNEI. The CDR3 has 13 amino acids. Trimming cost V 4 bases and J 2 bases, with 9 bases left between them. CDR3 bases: TGTGCCAGCAGTGTCGGTTCAACCTACGAGCAGTACTTC. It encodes CASSVGSTYEQYF.

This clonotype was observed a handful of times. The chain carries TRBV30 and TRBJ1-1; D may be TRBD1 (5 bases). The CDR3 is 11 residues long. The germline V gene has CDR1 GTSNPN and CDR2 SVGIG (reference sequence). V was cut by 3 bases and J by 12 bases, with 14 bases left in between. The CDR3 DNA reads TGTGCCTGGAGAAGGCCCGGGGCAACTTTCTTT. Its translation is CAWRRPGATFF.

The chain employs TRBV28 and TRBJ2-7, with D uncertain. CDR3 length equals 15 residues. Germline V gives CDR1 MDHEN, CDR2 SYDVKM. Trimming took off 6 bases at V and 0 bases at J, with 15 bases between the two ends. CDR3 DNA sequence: TGTGCCAGCAGCCTTGACTTGGGTATCTCCTACGAGCAGTACTTC. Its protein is CASSLDLGISYEQYF.

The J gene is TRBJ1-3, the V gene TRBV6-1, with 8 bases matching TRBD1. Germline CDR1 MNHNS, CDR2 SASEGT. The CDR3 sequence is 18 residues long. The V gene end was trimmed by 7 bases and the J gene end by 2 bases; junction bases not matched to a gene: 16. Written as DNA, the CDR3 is TGTGCCAGCAAGGGCTGGAGACAGGGGCCTCCGGCTGGAAACACCATATATTTT. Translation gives CASKGWRQGPPAGNTIYF.

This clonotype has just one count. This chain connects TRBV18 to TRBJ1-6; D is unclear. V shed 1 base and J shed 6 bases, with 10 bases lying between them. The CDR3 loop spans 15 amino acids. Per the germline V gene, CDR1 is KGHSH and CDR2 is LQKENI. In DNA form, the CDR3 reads TGTGCCAGCTCACCACAGCAGGCGCTTAATTCACCCCTCCACTTT. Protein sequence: CASSPQQALNSPLHF.

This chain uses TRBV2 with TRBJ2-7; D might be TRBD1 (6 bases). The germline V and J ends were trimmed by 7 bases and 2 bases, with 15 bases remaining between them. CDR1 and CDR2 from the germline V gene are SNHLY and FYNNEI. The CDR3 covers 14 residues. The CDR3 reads CASTFEAGAYEQYF. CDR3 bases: TGTGCCAGCACCTTTGAGGCAGGGGCCTACGAGCAGTACTTC.

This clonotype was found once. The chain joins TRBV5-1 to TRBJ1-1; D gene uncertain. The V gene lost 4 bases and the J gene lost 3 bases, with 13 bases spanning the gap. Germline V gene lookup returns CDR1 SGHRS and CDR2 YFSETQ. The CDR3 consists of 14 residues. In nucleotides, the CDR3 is TGCGCCAGCAGCCTAATTCCTGGGGACACTGAAGCTTTCTTT. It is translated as CASSLIPGDTEAFF.

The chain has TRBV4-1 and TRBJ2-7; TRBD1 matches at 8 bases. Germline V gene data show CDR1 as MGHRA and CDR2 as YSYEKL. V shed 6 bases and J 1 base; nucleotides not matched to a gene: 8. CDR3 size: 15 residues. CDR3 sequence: CASSRIQGGSYEQYF. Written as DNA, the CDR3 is TGCGCCAGCAGTCGGATACAGGGGGGTTCCTACGAGCAGTACTTC.

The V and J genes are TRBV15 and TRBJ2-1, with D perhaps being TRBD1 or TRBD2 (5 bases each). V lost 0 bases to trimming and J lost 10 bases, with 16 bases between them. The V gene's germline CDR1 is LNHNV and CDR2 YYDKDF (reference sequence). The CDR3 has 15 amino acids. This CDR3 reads CATSREGTPSGEQFF. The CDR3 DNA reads TGTGCCACCAGCAGAGAGGGGACCCCAAGCGGAGAGCAGTTCTTC.

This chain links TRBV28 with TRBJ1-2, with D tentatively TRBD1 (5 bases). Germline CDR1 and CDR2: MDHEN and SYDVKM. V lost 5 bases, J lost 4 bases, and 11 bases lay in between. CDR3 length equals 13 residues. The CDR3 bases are TGTGCCAGCAGTGACGGGGCCGGCTATGGCTACACCTTC. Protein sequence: CASSDGAGYGYTF.

The CDR3 loop reads CAWSLNGGLSSYEQYF. The CDR3 DNA reads TGTGCCTGGAGTCTTAACGGGGGGTTGAGCTCCTACGAGCAGTACTTC. The V and J genes are TRBV30 and TRBJ2-7, with 7 bases matching TRBD2. The CDR3 covers 16 residues. CDR1 GTSNPN and CDR2 SVGIG come from the germline V gene (reference sequence). Unmatched junction bases numbered 10, after V lost 2 bases and J lost 0 bases.

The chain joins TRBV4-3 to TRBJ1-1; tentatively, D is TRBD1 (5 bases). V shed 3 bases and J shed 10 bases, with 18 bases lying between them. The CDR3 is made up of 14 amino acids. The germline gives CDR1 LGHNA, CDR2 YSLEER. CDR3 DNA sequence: TGCGCCAGCAGCCACAAAGGGGACTCCGAGGGAGCTTTCTTT. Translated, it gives CASSHKGDSEGAFF.

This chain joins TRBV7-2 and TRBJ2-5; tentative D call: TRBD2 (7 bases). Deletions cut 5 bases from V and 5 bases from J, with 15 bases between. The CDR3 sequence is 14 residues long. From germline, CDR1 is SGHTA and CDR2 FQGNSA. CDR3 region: CASSTQGGEETQYF. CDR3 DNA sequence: TGTGCCAGCAGCACACAGGGAGGGGAGGAGACCCAGTACTTC. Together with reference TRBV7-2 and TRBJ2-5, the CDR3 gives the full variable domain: GAGVSQSPSNKVTEKGKDVELRCDPISGHTALYWYRQSLGQGLEFLIYFQGNSAPDKSGLPSDRFSAERTGGSVSTLTIQRTQQEDSAVYLCASSTQGGEETQYFGPGTRLLVL.

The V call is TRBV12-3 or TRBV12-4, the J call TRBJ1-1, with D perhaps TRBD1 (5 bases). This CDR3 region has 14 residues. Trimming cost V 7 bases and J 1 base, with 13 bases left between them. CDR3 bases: TGTGCCAGCACCCCAGGGAATGCGAACACTGAAGCTTTCTTT. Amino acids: CASTPGNANTEAFF.

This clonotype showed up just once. CDR3 nucleotides: TGTGCCAGTAGTAGATCTTCCGGACGCACTGAAGCTTTCTTT. Translated: CASSRSSGRTEAFF. The V call is TRBV19, the J call TRBJ1-1, with D unresolved. V was trimmed by 4 bases and J by 4 bases, leaving 13 bases between them. Germline CDR1 and CDR2: LNHDA and SQIVND (reference sequence). The CDR3 length is 14 residues.

CDR3 sequence reads: CSVGGPTFQETQYF. Here the CDR3 DNA reads TGCAGCGTTGGGGGACCCACCTTCCAAGAGACCCAGTACTTC. The chain uses TRBV29-1 and TRBJ2-5; TRBD1 or TRBD2 may be the D gene (5 bases each). With 4 bases removed from V and 1 base from J, the gap between germline ends came to 13 bases. CDR1 and CDR2 from the germline V gene are SQVTM and ANQGSEA. CDR3 length: 14 residues.

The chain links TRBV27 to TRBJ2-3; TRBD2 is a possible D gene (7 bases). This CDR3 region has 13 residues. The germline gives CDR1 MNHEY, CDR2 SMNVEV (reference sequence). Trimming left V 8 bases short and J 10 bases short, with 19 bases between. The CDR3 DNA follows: TGTGCCAGCCGTCCTGCGGGGGCAGGGGCGCAGTATTTT. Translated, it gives CASRPAGAGAQYF.

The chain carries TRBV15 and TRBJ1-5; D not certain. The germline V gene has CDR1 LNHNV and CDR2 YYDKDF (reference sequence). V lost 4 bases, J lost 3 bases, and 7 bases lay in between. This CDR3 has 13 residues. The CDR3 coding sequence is TGTGCCACCAGCACCGGTAACAATCAGCCCCAGCATTTT. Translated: CATSTGNNQPQHF.

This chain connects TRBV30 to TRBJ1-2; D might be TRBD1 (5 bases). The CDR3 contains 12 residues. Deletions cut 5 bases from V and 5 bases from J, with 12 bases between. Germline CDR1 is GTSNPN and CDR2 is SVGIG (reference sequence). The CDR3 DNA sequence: TGTGCCTGGGACGAGGGGCTGTATGGCTACACCTTC. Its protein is CAWDEGLYGYTF. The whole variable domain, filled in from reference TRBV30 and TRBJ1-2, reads SQTIHQWPATLVQPVGSPLSLECTVEGTSNPNLYWYRQAAGRGLQLLFYSVGIGQISSEVPQNLSASRPQDRQFILSSKKLLLSDSGFYLCAWDEGLYGYTFGSGTRLTVV.

The CDR3 reads CASSLVWNSPLHF. The CDR3 nucleotides are TGTGCCAGCAGCTTAGTTTGGAATTCACCCCTCCACTTT. The V and J genes are TRBV7-2 and TRBJ1-6; no clear D gene. This CDR3 region has 13 residues. V lost 1 base, J lost 7 bases, and 5 bases lay in between. Germline V gene data show CDR1 as SGHTA and CDR2 as FQGNSA.

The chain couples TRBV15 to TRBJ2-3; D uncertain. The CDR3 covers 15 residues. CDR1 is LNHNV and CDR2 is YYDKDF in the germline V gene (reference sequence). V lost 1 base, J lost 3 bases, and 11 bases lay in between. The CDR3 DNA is TGTGCCACCAGCAGAGGTAACGAAAGGACAGATACGCAGTATTTT. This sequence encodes CATSRGNERTDTQYF.

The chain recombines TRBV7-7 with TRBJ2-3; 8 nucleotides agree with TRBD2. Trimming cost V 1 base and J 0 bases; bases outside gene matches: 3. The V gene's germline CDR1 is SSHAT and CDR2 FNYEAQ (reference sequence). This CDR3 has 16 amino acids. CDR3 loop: CASSLGTSPSTDTQYF. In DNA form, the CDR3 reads TGTGCCAGCAGCTTAGGGACTAGCCCTAGCACAGATACGCAGTATTTT.